Listed below are T cell receptor beta chains from one sample, sequenced in a study of blood T cell repertoires in COVID-19. Repertoires were generated with immunoSEQ multiplex PCR, while TCRdb's copy carries only in-frame clones and drops some. The sample records 150,000 or so clones, 76% being singletons. Sequenced sample: peripheral blood. All receptors derive from a woman aged 80 or older with active or convalescent COVID-19. CDR3s include the opening cysteine and the closing phenylalanine or tryptophan. Each record gives: clone size, J gene, D gene, V gene, CDR3 DNA, CDR3 protein. D genes are given only for firm matches. Rows may omit the clone size; those that give it use once, few, many or a size class.

abundance: .; j_gene: TRBJ2-3; d_gene: TRBD2; v_gene: TRBV6-5; CDR3nt: TGTGCCAGCAGGACTAGCGCTAGAGATACGCAGTATTTT; CDR3aa: CASRTSARDTQYF
abundance: .; j_gene: TRBJ2-1; d_gene: TRBD1; v_gene: TRBV5-1; CDR3nt: TGCGCCAGCAAACCCTCTGCAGGACAGGGCGACAATGAGCAGTTCTTC; CDR3aa: CASKPSAGQGDNEQFF
abundance: .; j_gene: TRBJ2-5; d_gene: TRBD2; v_gene: TRBV9; CDR3nt: TGTGCCAGCAGCGTAACGAGGACTAGCGGGGGACAAGAGACCCAGTACTTC; CDR3aa: CASSVTRTSGGQETQYF
abundance: once; j_gene: TRBJ1-6; d_gene: .; v_gene: TRBV5-1; CDR3nt: TGCGCCAGCAGCTTGGACCCAAAGCGGACACCCCTCCACTTT; CDR3aa: CASSLDPKRTPLHF
abundance: .; j_gene: TRBJ1-1; d_gene: .; v_gene: TRBV7-2; CDR3nt: TGTGCCAGCAGCTTATGGGGCACCTACACTGAAGCTTTCTTT; CDR3aa: CASSLWGTYTEAFF
abundance: .; j_gene: TRBJ2-1; d_gene: TRBD2; v_gene: TRBV4-3; CDR3nt: TGCGCCAGCAGCCAAGATTGGGGGACTAGCGGCCCAAACAATGAGCAGTTCTTC; CDR3aa: CASSQDWGTSGPNNEQFF
abundance: .; j_gene: TRBJ2-6; d_gene: .; v_gene: TRBV11-2; CDR3nt: TGTGCCAGCACGAAAATCGGGGGACCTGGGGCCAACGTCCTGACTTTC; CDR3aa: CASTKIGGPGANVLTF
abundance: .; j_gene: TRBJ2-3; d_gene: .; v_gene: TRBV2; CDR3nt: TGTGCCAGCAGTCCCACGCGCGGGGCATCCACAGATACGCAGTATTTT; CDR3aa: CASSPTRGASTDTQYF
abundance: .; j_gene: TRBJ2-1; d_gene: .; v_gene: TRBV28; CDR3nt: TGTGCCAGCAGTTTGATGCGGGGCGAGCAGTTCTTC; CDR3aa: CASSLMRGEQFF
abundance: .; j_gene: TRBJ1-3; d_gene: TRBD1; v_gene: TRBV11-1; CDR3nt: TGTGCCAGCAGCCAGGGGGCTTATGGAAACACCATATATTTT; CDR3aa: CASSQGAYGNTIYF
abundance: .; j_gene: TRBJ2-1; d_gene: TRBD2; v_gene: TRBV10-1; CDR3nt: TGCGCCAGCAGCACTTCGGCGGGGGGGCGCAATGAGCAGTTCTTC; CDR3aa: CASSTSAGGRNEQFF
abundance: .; j_gene: TRBJ1-1; d_gene: .; v_gene: TRBV5-6; CDR3nt: TGTGCCAGCAGCTTGGTTGGTCAGGGCCTTAGGAACACTGAAGCTTTCTTT; CDR3aa: CASSLVGQGLRNTEAFF
abundance: few; j_gene: TRBJ2-3; d_gene: TRBD2; v_gene: TRBV6-1; CDR3nt: TGTGCCAGCAGTGACCTTAGCGGGGGGGGCAGCACAGATACGCAGTATTTT; CDR3aa: CASSDLSGGGSTDTQYF
abundance: .; j_gene: TRBJ2-2; d_gene: .; v_gene: TRBV6-4; CDR3nt: TGTGCCAGCAGCGCGGAAGGGGCCGGCACCGGGGAGCTGTTTTTT; CDR3aa: CASSAEGAGTGELFF
abundance: .; j_gene: TRBJ2-5; d_gene: .; v_gene: TRBV20-1; CDR3nt: TGCAGTGCTAGAGATATGGAGACCCAGTACTTC; CDR3aa: CSARDMETQYF
abundance: .; j_gene: TRBJ1-2; d_gene: TRBD1; v_gene: TRBV3-1/TRBV3-2; CDR3nt: TGTGCCAGCAGCCCAGACAGGGGTTCACGCGGCTACACCTTC; CDR3aa: CASSPDRGSRGYTF
abundance: .; j_gene: TRBJ1-2; d_gene: TRBD1; v_gene: TRBV3-1/TRBV3-2; CDR3nt: TGTGCCAGCAGCCGGGCCGGACAGGCCTATGGCTACACCTTC; CDR3aa: CASSRAGQAYGYTF